Following are 2 T cell receptor beta chains from one sample sequenced in a study of cytomegalovirus exposure and HLA in healthy donors. 60 Vbeta and 13 Jbeta primers were used in PCR. The repertoire was sequenced with immunoSEQ multiplex PCR; TCRdb's copy has only in-frame clones and lacks some. The sample contains fewer than 200,000 clones, about four fifths of which appear only once. The sequencing input was PBMCs. These receptors came from a woman in her late teens or twenties in good health and CMV-seropositive.

The chain carries TRBV7-2 and TRBJ1-2, with D perhaps matching TRBD1 (5 bases). Between the trimmed V and J ends, which lost 2 bases and 8 bases, there was a span of 18 bases. This CDR3 region has 15 residues. Germline CDR1 is SGHTA and CDR2 is FQGNSA. CDR3 coding DNA: TGTGCCAGCAGCTTAACAACACCCTGGGGCATGGGCTACACCTTC. Protein: CASSLTTPWGMGYTF.

This clone occurred once. The chain couples TRBV5-1 to TRBJ1-1; a possible D gene is TRBD1 (5 bases). The germline CDR1 and CDR2 sequences are SGHRS and YFSETQ. This CDR3 region has 14 residues. V lost 0 bases and J 5 bases, leaving 11 bases between the germline ends. The CDR3 DNA sequence: TGCGCCAGCAGCTTGGCACCAGGGTGGACTGAAGCTTTCTTT. Its protein is CASSLAPGWTEAFF.